This T cell receptor (beta chain) appears in the sequencing data of a study of T-cell memory formation after mild COVID-19. Study results and limitations: The finding that pre-infection memory included some responding clones suggested that cross-reactive memory joined.

In the case of this clonotype: The antigen remains unidentified.

MiXCR, applied by TCRdb to the 5' RACE reads, yields one record per CDR3 protein. The sample lists roughly 260,000 distinct CDR3 sequences; roughly 17% were seen once. The sequencing input was PBMCs or a T cell subset sorted from them (not recorded which). The TCR sequence derives from a man younger than 35 who had mild COVID-19 (a few samples of this study predate the infection). Cell type and time point are not known.

The DNA for the CDR3 is TGTGCCAGCAGTTTAAAGGGCTCCTATGGCTACACCTTC. Its translation: CASSLKGSYGYTF. V usage is TRBV27 and J usage is TRBJ1-2; the D is unclear. CDR3 length: 13 amino acids. V gave up 2 bases and J gave up 4 bases, with 8 bases separating them. Germline V gene data show CDR1 as MNHEY and CDR2 as SMNVEV (reference sequence).